The next 10 T cell receptor beta chains were all read from a single sample in a study of blood T cell repertoires in COVID-19. Data came from immunoSEQ multiplex PCR; TCRdb stores just in-frame clones and leaves some out. The sample holds roughly 130,000 clones; approximately 80% are singletons and the top ten take approximately 2%. Sequencing input: peripheral blood. These receptors all come from a man aged 65 to 79 with acute or convalescent COVID-19.

This sequence joins TRBV28 and TRBJ1-6; 7 bases map to TRBD1. Per the germline V gene, CDR1 is MDHEN and CDR2 is SYDVKM. The V and J ends lost 7 bases and 8 bases, in that order; junction bases with no gene match: 11. CDR3 length equals 15 residues. Here the CDR3 DNA reads TGTGCCAGCACCCCCCTCGACAGGGATTATTCACCCCTCCACTTT. Amino acids: CASTPLDRDYSPLHF.

J is TRBJ1-1 and V is TRBV28; D is ambiguous. CDR3 length: 15 amino acids. The V gene's germline CDR1 is MDHEN and CDR2 SYDVKM. V shed 3 bases and J shed 1 base, with 12 bases lying between them. This CDR3 is CASSLGGTKNTEAFF. DNA of the CDR3: TGTGCCAGCAGTTTGGGAGGTACAAAGAACACTGAAGCTTTCTTT.

The genes are TRBV6-5 and TRBJ1-1; tentatively, D is TRBD1 (6 bases). The CDR3 has 15 amino acids. Looked up from germline, CDR1 is MNHEY and CDR2 is SVGAGI. V gave up 0 bases and J gave up 4 bases, with 12 bases separating them. CDR3 region: CASSYSSLGGTEAFF. CDR3 DNA sequence: TGTGCCAGCAGTTACTCTAGTCTAGGGGGCACTGAAGCTTTCTTT.

This chain connects TRBV29-1 to TRBJ1-2, with 11 bases that match TRBD1. The germline gives CDR1 SQVTM, CDR2 ANQGSEA. J was trimmed by 5 bases and V by 7 bases; bases with no gene match: 6. The CDR3 runs to 13 residues. For the CDR3, the DNA is TGCAGCGCCCGGGACAGGGGGTTTTATGGCTACACCTTC. Its translation: CSARDRGFYGYTF.

The genes are TRBV7-9 and TRBJ2-7; TRBD1 is a possible D gene (6 bases). The CDR3 runs to 16 residues. CDR1 and CDR2 (germline): SEHNR, FQNEAQ (reference sequence). V lost 5 bases and J lost 2, with 19 bases in between. CDR3 residues: CASSPDPGTPPYEQYF. CDR3 DNA sequence: TGTGCCAGCAGCCCAGATCCTGGGACACCCCCCTACGAGCAGTACTTC.

This chain connects TRBV5-6 to TRBJ2-7, with 8 bases identical to TRBD1. Germline CDR1 SGHDT, CDR2 YYEEEE. After removal of 2 bases from V and 2 bases from J, the junction contained 3 bases not matched to a gene. The CDR3 runs to 14 residues. CDR3 protein: CASSFDRGTYEQYF. In DNA form, the CDR3 reads TGTGCCAGCAGCTTTGACAGGGGCACCTACGAGCAGTACTTC.

This clone turned up a few times. The chain combines TRBV6-6 with TRBJ2-7; no firm D call. Germline-derived CDR1 and CDR2 are MNHNY and SVGAGI (reference sequence). V lost 5 bases and J lost 5, with 10 bases in between. This CDR3 comprises 12 residues. CDR3 in amino acids: CASSQMADEQYF. CDR3 coding DNA: TGTGCCAGCAGTCAAATGGCGGACGAGCAGTACTTC.

The rearrangement links TRBV5-1 to TRBJ1-2; no reliable D call. The length of the CDR3 is 14 residues. The V end was cut by 4 bases, the J end by 0 bases, with 10 bases between. Per the germline V gene, CDR1 is SGHRS and CDR2 is YFSETQ. CDR3 in amino acids: CASSLTTANYGYTF. The CDR3 region has the DNA TGCGCCAGCAGCCTCACAACAGCTAACTATGGCTACACCTTC. Together with reference TRBV5-1 and TRBJ1-2, the CDR3 gives the full variable domain: KAGVTQTPRYLIKTRGQQVTLSCSPISGHRSVSWYQQTPGQGLQFLFEYFSETQRNKGNFPGRFSGRQFSNSRSEMNVSTLELGDSALYLCASSLTTANYGYTFGSGTRLTVV.

The gene calls are TRBV3-1 (or the pseudogene TRBV3-2) and TRBJ1-2; 7 nucleotides match TRBD1. Trimming removed 5 bases from V and 2 bases from J; junction bases left unmatched: 5. The CDR3 runs 14 residues. CDR1 and CDR2 (germline): LGHDT, YNNKEL (reference sequence). In DNA, the CDR3 is TGTGCCAGCAGCGCCGGGACAGCAAACTATGGCTACACCTTC. It translates to CASSAGTANYGYTF.

The chain carries TRBV11-2 and TRBJ2-1; the D gene is possibly TRBD2 (5 bases). The V gene's germline CDR1 is SGHAT and CDR2 FQNNGV. There are 13 residues in the CDR3. V dropped 6 bases and J dropped 12 bases, with 18 bases sitting between them. The CDR3 spells CASSPDRQGRQFF. The CDR3 region has the DNA TGTGCCAGCAGTCCTGATCGACAAGGGAGGCAGTTCTTC. The variable domain in full, with the rest retrieved from reference TRBV11-2 and TRBJ2-1, is EAGVAQSPRYKIIEKRQSVAFWCNPISGHATLYWYQQILGQGPKLLIQFQNNGVVDDSQLPKDRFSAERLKGVDSTLKIQPAKLEDSAVYLCASSPDRQGRQFFGPGTRLTVL.